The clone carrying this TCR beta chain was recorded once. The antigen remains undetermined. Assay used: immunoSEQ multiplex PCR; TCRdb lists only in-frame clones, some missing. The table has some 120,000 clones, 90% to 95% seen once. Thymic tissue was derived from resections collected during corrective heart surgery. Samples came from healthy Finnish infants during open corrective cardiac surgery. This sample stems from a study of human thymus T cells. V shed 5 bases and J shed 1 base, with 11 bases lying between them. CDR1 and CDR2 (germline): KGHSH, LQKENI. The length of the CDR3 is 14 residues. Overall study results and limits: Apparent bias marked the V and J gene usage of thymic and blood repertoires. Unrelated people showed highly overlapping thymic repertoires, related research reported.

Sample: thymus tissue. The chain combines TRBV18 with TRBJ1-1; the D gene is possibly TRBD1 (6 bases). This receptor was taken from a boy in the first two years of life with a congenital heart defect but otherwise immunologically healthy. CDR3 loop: CASSLGQWNTEAFF. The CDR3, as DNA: TGTGCCAGCTCATTAGGACAGTGGAACACTGAAGCTTTCTTT.